The sequence of this TCR beta chain was determined in a study of CD8 T cells in Susac syndrome. The authors reverse transcribed 0.5 to 1 ug RNA with random hexamers. The method of amplification for TCR beta CDR3 was immunoSEQ multiplex PCR, covering 54 Vbeta and 13 Jbeta. TCRdb independently ran MiXCR on the immunoSEQ multiplex PCR reads; one entry per CDR3 protein. The table has approximately 120,000 distinct CDR3 sequences, roughly 95% seen once; the top ten hold 0.096%. This CDR3 has 13 amino acids. Germline CDR1 is DFQATT and CDR2 is SNEGSKA (reference sequence). Unmatched junction bases numbered 1, after V lost 5 bases and J lost 0 bases. Sequencing targeted TCR beta in blood CD8+ and CD4+ T cells.

The chain is built from TRBV20-1 and TRBJ1-2, with 9 bases that match TRBD1. This receptor was identified in a human donor in good health. Sequenced material: CD4+ T cells from PBMCs. The CDR3 DNA is TGCAGTGCTGGGACAGGGTCTAACTATGGCTACACCTTC. Amino acids: CSAGTGSNYGYTF.